These 21 T cell receptor beta chains originate from one sample sequenced in a study of shared clonotypes between healthy human individuals. Some clones are missing from TCRdb's copy, which holds only in-frame ones; the method was immunoSEQ multiplex PCR. The sample gives tens of thousands of clones, roughly two thirds of which show up once; roughly 49% is in the top ten. The sequencing sample was made of memory CD8+ T cells sorted from blood. The subset: CD45RO+ cells pooled with CCR7-negative TemRA cells. Every receptor here comes from a man aged 25 to 45 in good health.

In its sample, this clone was seen many times. The genes are TRBV2 and TRBJ2-1; 11 positions match TRBD2. From germline, CDR1 is SNHLY and CDR2 FYNNEI. Losses at the gene ends were 9 bases for V and 9 bases for J; bases not matched to a gene: 16. The CDR3 has 16 residues. CDR3 sequence: CAREGRLSGREGEQFF. In DNA form, the CDR3 reads TGTGCCAGGGAAGGGAGACTTAGCGGGAGGGAGGGTGAGCAGTTCTTC.

V gene TRBV7-9 combines with J gene TRBJ2-3; possible D gene TRBD2, 5 bases. CDR3 length: 17 amino acids. Germline lookup yields CDR1 SEHNR and CDR2 FQNEAQ (reference sequence). V was pared by 1 base and J by 0 bases, with 14 bases between. CDR3 sequence reads: CASSLVLATISTDTQYF. CDR3 in DNA: TGTGCCAGCAGCTTAGTGCTAGCTACGATTAGCACAGATACGCAGTATTTT.

This clone has more than one count but fewer than ten. The chain recombines TRBV11-2 with TRBJ2-1; 7 nucleotides line up with TRBD2. V lost 5 bases, J lost 9 bases, and 13 bases stayed unmatched. The CDR3 totals 15 residues. Germline V lookup: CDR1 SGHAT, CDR2 FQNNGV. DNA of the CDR3: TGTGCCAGCAGCCCTCTGGGGTATGGGGAGGGTGAGCAGTTCTTC. Its protein is CASSPLGYGEGEQFF.

This clone appeared a few times. V is TRBV13 and J is TRBJ2-1, with a tentative D call TRBD2 (6 bases). This CDR3 contains 17 residues. Trimming took off 5 bases at V and 0 bases at J, with 17 bases between the two ends. Germline-derived CDR1 and CDR2 are PRHDT and FYEKMQ (reference sequence). The CDR3 loop reads CASSPLVDGSSYNEQFF. The CDR3 DNA reads TGTGCCAGCAGCCCCCTGGTGGACGGGAGCTCCTACAATGAGCAGTTCTTC.

This clone was observed a single time. For the CDR3, the DNA is TGTGCCAGCAGCTTGATCCATGAGAATGAAGCTTTCTTT. Protein product: CASSLIHENEAFF. The chain joins TRBV5-4 to TRBJ1-1; D is uncertain. The germline gives CDR1 SGHNT, CDR2 YYREEE (reference sequence). The CDR3 contains 13 residues. The V end lost 1 base, the J end lost 7 bases, and 11 bases lay between the germline ends.

The V gene is TRBV5-1, the J gene TRBJ1-5; TRBD1 matches 7 bases. The junction had 8 bases not matched to a gene; V was cut back by 3 bases and J by 5 bases. Germline V gene sequence: CDR1 SGHRS, CDR2 YFSETQ. The CDR3 loop spans 15 amino acids. The CDR3 DNA reads TGCGCCAGCAGCTCGACAGGGATGCTGGATCAGCCCCAGCATTTT. Residues: CASSSTGMLDQPQHF.

This clone has only a few counts. This chain connects TRBV5-1 to TRBJ2-3; TRBD2 matches 7 bases. The CDR3 is 17 residues long. V shed 4 bases, J shed 0 bases, and the junction held 11 bases outside the gene matches. Germline V gives CDR1 SGHRS, CDR2 YFSETQ. The CDR3 bases are TGCGCCAGCAGCGAAGGGAGGGATAGCTTAAGCACAGATACGCAGTATTTT. The encoded protein is CASSEGRDSLSTDTQYF.

This chain uses TRBV27 with TRBJ2-3, with 8 bases that match TRBD2. The CDR3 contains 16 residues. Per the germline V gene, CDR1 is MNHEY and CDR2 is SMNVEV (reference sequence). With V trimmed by 4 bases and J by 6 bases, 12 bases remained unmatched. The CDR3 DNA reads as TGTGCCAGCAGTTCCGTGGCAATAGCGGGATTTGATACGCAGTATTTT. As protein: CASSSVAIAGFDTQYF.

The chain employs TRBV19 and TRBJ2-1; D unclear. CDR1 is LNHDA, CDR2 SQIVND, per germline (reference sequence). V lost 5 bases, J lost 5 bases, and 16 bases lay in between. This CDR3 has 15 residues. The CDR3 nucleotides read TGTGCCAGTAGTGCTCTGGTCGGTGCACACAATGAGCAGTTCTTC. Translation gives CASSALVGAHNEQFF.

This clone showed up just a few times. The chain joins TRBV6-1 to TRBJ2-2; D gene ambiguous. V was clipped by 1 base and J by 5 bases, with 14 bases between them. Germline V CDR1 and CDR2: MNHNS, SASEGT. The CDR3 is made up of 16 amino acids. CDR3 nucleotides: TGTGCCAGCAGTGAAGGTCTGGCCTTAGAAACCGGGGAGCTGTTTTTT. Encoded protein: CASSEGLALETGELFF.

The chain links TRBV27 to TRBJ2-7; D possibly corresponds to TRBD1 (6 bases). V was cut by 10 bases and J by 1 base, with 14 bases left in between. CDR3 size: 13 residues. The germline V gene has CDR1 MNHEY and CDR2 SMNVEV (reference sequence). CDR3 region: CATATGRSYEQYF. The CDR3 region has the DNA TGTGCCACCGCGACAGGACGGTCCTACGAGCAGTACTTC.

This chain's CDR3 is CSVEGRESTDTQYF. CDR3 sequence (DNA): TGCAGCGTTGAAGGGCGGGAGAGCACAGATACGCAGTATTTT. The J gene is TRBJ2-3, the V gene TRBV29-1; 7 nucleotides agree with TRBD2. The V gene's germline CDR1 is SQVTM and CDR2 ANQGSEA. The V segment lost 1 base and the J segment 0 bases; nucleotides outside the gene matches: 1. The CDR3 sequence is 14 residues long.

Remarks on this clone: This clone may be a read error of a much larger clone one base away. Different DNA sequences within this sample yield the same CDR3. The V call is TRBV27, the J call TRBJ2-7, with no clear D. Germline V gene data show CDR1 as MNHEY and CDR2 as SMNVEV (reference sequence). This CDR3 is 11 amino acids long. V was cut by 4 bases and J by 2 bases, with 3 bases left in between. CDR3 sequence: CASSSTYEQYF. CDR3 coding DNA: TGTGCCAGCAGTTCTACCTACGAGCAGTACTTC.

This clone was observed a handful of times. The chain employs TRBV25-1 and TRBJ2-3, with TRBD2 matching over 7 bases. V shed 1 base, J shed 2 bases, and the junction held 3 bases outside the gene matches. This CDR3 is built from 15 residues. Germline CDR1 and CDR2: MGHDK and SYGVNS. The DNA of the CDR3 is TGTGCCAGCAGTGAATGGGGGGGTTCCACAGATACGCAGTATTTT. Its translation: CASSEWGGSTDTQYF.

The chain carries TRBV19 and TRBJ2-7, with a tentative D call TRBD1 (6 bases). The CDR3 length is 15 residues. Germline CDR1 is LNHDA and CDR2 is SQIVND (reference sequence). Trimming left V 5 bases short and J 5 bases short, with 19 bases between. As DNA, the CDR3 is TGTGCCAGTAGTCGTAGGAACAGGGTTATGGACGAGCAGTACTTC. It encodes CASSRRNRVMDEQYF.

This clone was detected ten times or more. The V call is TRBV15, the J call TRBJ2-7; tentatively, D is TRBD2 (6 bases). The germline V gene has CDR1 LNHNV and CDR2 YYDKDF (reference sequence). The V end lost 3 bases, the J end lost 5 bases, and 11 bases lay between the germline ends. This CDR3 spans 13 amino acids. The CDR3 sequence: CATSRDYTNEQYF. The CDR3 DNA is TGTGCCACCAGCAGGGACTACACTAACGAGCAGTACTTC.

This clone was counted at least ten times. The chain links TRBV7-3 to TRBJ2-7, with TRBD2 identical over 11 bases. This CDR3 is 15 amino acids long. Germline V gives CDR1 SGHTA, CDR2 FQGTGA. Trimming cost V 5 bases and J 2 bases; bases outside gene matches: 5. The CDR3 DNA sequence: TGTGCCAGCAGCCTTGGACTAGCGGGTCCCTACGAGCAGTACTTC. The encoded protein is CASSLGLAGPYEQYF.

The CDR3 here is CASSQAASGRENTGELFF. The CDR3 coding sequence is TGTGCCAGCAGCCAAGCAGCTAGCGGGAGGGAAAACACCGGGGAGCTGTTTTTT. The rearrangement uses TRBV4-2 and TRBJ2-2, with 12 bases identical to TRBD2. CDR1 and CDR2 (germline): LGHNA, YNFKEQ. There are 18 residues in the CDR3. V gave up 1 base and J gave up 2 bases; unmatched junction bases: 5.

There are a few counts of this clone. J is TRBJ1-2 and V is TRBV27; TRBD1 matches at 11 bases. Germline V gives CDR1 MNHEY, CDR2 SMNVEV (reference sequence). CDR3 size: 16 residues. The ends lost 5 bases at V and 6 bases at J; junction bases unmatched: 11. The CDR3 reads CASSPLRTGGPDGYTF. The CDR3 DNA is TGTGCCAGCAGTCCCCTCCGGACAGGGGGCCCAGATGGCTACACCTTC.

In this sample, this clone turned up a few times. The chain links TRBV4-3 to TRBJ1-5; TRBD1 might be the D (6 bases). With 4 bases removed from V and 0 bases from J, the gap between germline ends came to 10 bases. The germline gives CDR1 LGHNA, CDR2 YSLEER. The CDR3 totals 15 residues. The CDR3 here is CASSLDRFSNQPQHF. CDR3 DNA: TGCGCCAGCAGCCTTGACAGGTTTAGCAATCAGCCCCAGCATTTT.

The gene calls are TRBV7-6 and TRBJ1-4, with 9 bases fitting TRBD1. V trimming: 4 bases; J trimming: 4 bases; junction bases outside the gene matches: 4. Germline V gene data show CDR1 as SGHVS and CDR2 as FNYEAQ. This CDR3 spans 15 amino acids. This CDR3 is CASSSRTGDNEKLFF. The DNA for the CDR3 is TGTGCCAGCAGCTCCAGGACAGGGGATAATGAAAAACTGTTTTTT.